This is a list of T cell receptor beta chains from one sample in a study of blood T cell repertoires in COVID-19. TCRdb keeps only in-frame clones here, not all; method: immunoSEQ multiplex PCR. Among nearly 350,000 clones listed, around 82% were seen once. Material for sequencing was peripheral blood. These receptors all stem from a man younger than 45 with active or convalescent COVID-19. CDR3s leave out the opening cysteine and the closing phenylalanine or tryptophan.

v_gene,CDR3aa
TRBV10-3,AISGIMNTEAF
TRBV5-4,ASSTPGLAGGNTGELF
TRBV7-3,ASSLVSGSYEQY
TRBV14,ASSRGHYGYT
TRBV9,ASSVGVGPGEGAF
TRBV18,ASSPQGKGYNSPLH
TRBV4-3,ASSPREGAGRNTEAF
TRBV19,ATDTFGAQGYGYT
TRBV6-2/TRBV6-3,ASSYRAGGKAVPYEQY
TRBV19,ASSMRPRAAKNIQY
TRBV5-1,ASSEGGTQY
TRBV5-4,ASSLDGTENEKLF
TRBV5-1,ASSSGTKDTEAF
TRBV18,ASSSDRGNTIY
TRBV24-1,ATSEPAGVPYNEQF
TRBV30,AWSRGSGANVLT
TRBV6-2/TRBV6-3,ASSYQAYEQY
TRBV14,ASSRRWGPSTDTQY
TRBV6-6,ASSYPGVYEKLF